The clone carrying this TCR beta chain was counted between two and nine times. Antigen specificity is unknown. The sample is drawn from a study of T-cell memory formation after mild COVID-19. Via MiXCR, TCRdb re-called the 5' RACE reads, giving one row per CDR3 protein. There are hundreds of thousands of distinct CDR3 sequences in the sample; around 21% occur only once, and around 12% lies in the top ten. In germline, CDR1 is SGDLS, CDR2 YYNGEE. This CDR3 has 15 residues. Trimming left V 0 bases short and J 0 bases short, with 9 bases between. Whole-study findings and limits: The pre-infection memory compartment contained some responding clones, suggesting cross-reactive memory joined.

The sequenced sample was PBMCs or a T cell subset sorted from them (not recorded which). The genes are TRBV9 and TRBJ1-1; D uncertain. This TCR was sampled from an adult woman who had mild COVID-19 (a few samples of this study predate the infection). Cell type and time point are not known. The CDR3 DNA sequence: TGTGCCAGCAGCGTAGACGGCAGTATGAACACTGAAGCTTTCTTT. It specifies CASSVDGSMNTEAFF.